Here is one T cell receptor beta chain with its context. These data belong to a study of blood T cell repertoires in COVID-19. TCRdb's table, derived via immunoSEQ multiplex PCR, lists solely in-frame clones and lacks some. The sample contains about 85,000 clones, nearly 90% of which appear only once. V lost 4 bases to trimming and J lost 11 bases; unmatched junction nucleotides: 13. The CDR3 has 15 amino acids. Per the germline V gene, CDR1 is MDHEN and CDR2 is SYDVKM. The sequencing sample was made of peripheral blood. The chain is built from TRBV28 and TRBJ1-1, with TRBD1 identical over 10 bases. This sequence was found in a woman of 80 years or more with active or convalescent COVID-19. The CDR3 region has the DNA TGTGCCAGCAGTTCCCCAGGACAGGGGGGGGTCGAGGCTTTCTTT. It is translated as CASSSPGQGGVEAFF.